A single sample is the source of the 18 T cell receptor beta chains below, sequenced in a study of T cell clonality in common variable immunodeficiency. Repertoires were generated with immunoSEQ multiplex PCR, while TCRdb's copy carries only in-frame clones and drops some. The sample is made up of more than 35,000 clones, none counted only once. The sequencing input was peripheral blood mononuclear cells. These TCRs come from a person aged 18 to 70 in good health.

The sample holds many counts of this clone. The CDR3 goes on 3 residues after the read ends, and that part is filled in from the germline J gene. The chain employs TRBV2 and TRBJ1-5; no clear D gene. The germline V and J ends were trimmed by 3 bases and 5 bases, with 11 bases remaining between them. CDR3 size: 14 residues. Per the germline V gene, CDR1 is SNHLY and CDR2 is FYNNEI. The CDR3 DNA, read in part, is TGTGCCAGCAGTGACTGGAGAAGCGATCAGCCC. Encoded protein: CASSDWRSDQP. The entire CDR3 reads CASSDWRSDQPQHF.

This clone occurred many times. The read ends 3 residues shy of where the CDR3 ends; the end is completed using the germline J gene. The chain joins TRBV20-1 to TRBJ2-3, with 8 bases lining up with TRBD1. Germline loops: CDR1 DFQATT, CDR2 SNEGSKA (reference sequence). V was clipped by 5 bases and J by 0 bases; unmatched bases: 4. The length of the CDR3 is 14 residues. CDR3 amino acids: CSAPRDRSTDTQYF. Partial CDR3 DNA: TGCAGTGCTCCTCGGGACAGGAGCACAGATACG.

At least ten counts were recorded for this clone. The DNA read from the CDR3 is TGCGCCAGCAGCTCTAGCGGGGGGAACACCGGGGAG. It yields the protein CASSSSGGNTGE. In full, the CDR3 reads CASSSSGGNTGELFF. This chain uses TRBV5-1 with TRBJ2-2; 10 positions agree with TRBD2. The CDR3 end falls 3 residues outside the read, so it is completed with the germline J gene. The CDR3 contains 15 residues. CDR1 and CDR2 from the germline V gene are SGHRS and YFSETQ. The V segment lost 3 bases and the J segment 1 base; nucleotides outside the gene matches: 0.

At least ten counts were recorded for this clone. With the read ending 3 residues before the CDR3 end, the germline J gene is used to fill in that end. V is TRBV28 and J is TRBJ2-7; 10 nucleotides line up with TRBD2. With 4 bases clipped from V and 0 bases from J, the junction kept 6 bases outside the gene matches. Germline loops: CDR1 MDHEN, CDR2 SYDVKM. This CDR3 region has 16 residues. The DNA read from the CDR3 is TGTGCCAGCAGTTCGACAGGACTAGCGGACTCCTACGAG. It specifies CASSSTGLADSYE. The whole CDR3 region reads CASSSTGLADSYEQYF.

This clone was seen many times. At the DNA level, this CDR3 is encoded by other sequences in the same sample as well. The CDR3 DNA, read in part, is TGCGCCAGCAGCTATCAGGGGGAGCTTAATGAAAAA. It is translated as CASSYQGELNEK. The whole CDR3 sequence is CASSYQGELNEKLFF. The rearrangement links TRBV5-1 to TRBJ1-4; 7 positions match TRBD1. Read coverage stops 3 residues before the CDR3 terminus; the germline J gene supplies the remainder. CDR1 SGHRS and CDR2 YFSETQ come from the germline V gene. The CDR3 has 15 amino acids. J lost 4 bases, V lost 3 bases, and 6 bases had no gene match.

This clone was counted many times. The sequenced fragment ends 3 residues before the CDR3 boundary, so the rest is inferred from the germline J gene. This chain links TRBV2 with TRBJ2-3; D unclear. CDR1 and CDR2 from the germline V gene are SNHLY and FYNNEI. The CDR3 totals 16 residues. Trimming took off 7 bases at V and 2 bases at J, with 19 bases between the two ends. The DNA read from the CDR3 is TGTGCCAGCATTATGACATATAGTGGGTTCACAGATACG. It translates to CASIMTYSGFTDT. The full CDR3 sequence reads CASIMTYSGFTDTQYF.

This clone was detected ten times or more. Coverage ceases 3 residues before the CDR3 finishes, and the germline J gene fills in the end. The V call is TRBV7-2, the J call TRBJ1-2; no definite D call. V lost 2 bases, J lost 0 bases, and 7 bases lay in between. Germline CDR1 reads SGHTA; CDR2 reads FQGNSA. The CDR3 totals 14 residues. The CDR3 DNA, read in part, is TGTGCCAGCAGCTTACAACAGTCTAACTATGGC. This codes for CASSLQQSNYG. The whole CDR3 region reads CASSLQQSNYGYTF.

This clone appeared many times. The CDR3 end is not reached by the read, which stops 3 residues before it; the germline J gene fills it in. The chain links TRBV13 to TRBJ2-7; the match to TRBD1 covers 9 bases. Unmatched junction bases numbered 11, after V lost 6 bases and J lost 2 bases. The CDR3 runs to 16 residues. Germline CDR1 is PRHDT and CDR2 is FYEKMQ (reference sequence). The DNA read from the CDR3 is TGTGCCAGCAGGATGAGGGACAGGGATTCCCCCTACGAG. The encoded protein is CASRMRDRDSPYE. The whole CDR3 protein reads CASRMRDRDSPYEQYF.

This clone was recorded many times. Read sequence stops 3 residues before the CDR3 end, and the germline J gene provides the missing end. The rearrangement joins TRBV30 to TRBJ2-3; tentative D call: TRBD2 (6 bases). This CDR3 has 14 residues. V was clipped by 4 bases and J by 1 base, with 12 bases between them. Germline V lookup: CDR1 GTSNPN, CDR2 SVGIG (reference sequence). This CDR3 is CAWNAGLGTDTQYF. The CDR3 bases that were read are TGTGCCTGGAACGCGGGACTGGGCACAGATACG.

This clone was seen many times. The CDR3 end falls 3 residues outside the read, so it is completed with the germline J gene. This chain joins TRBV15 and TRBJ2-2, with TRBD1 matching over 11 bases. Trimming at V came to 2 bases and at J to 3 bases, leaving 8 bases not matched to a gene. The CDR3 loop spans 18 amino acids. Germline V lookup: CDR1 LNHNV, CDR2 YYDKDF (reference sequence). CDR3 in amino acids: CATSRWGGTGGYTGELFF. The covered CDR3 bases are TGTGCCACCAGCAGATGGGGAGGGACAGGGGGGTACACCGGGGAG.

This clone was counted ten times or more. The CDR3 goes on 3 residues after the read ends, and that part is filled in from the germline J gene. The chain is built from TRBV30 and TRBJ2-3; 7 nucleotides match TRBD2. The CDR3 extends over 13 amino acids. Germline trimming cut 3 bases from V and 6 bases from J; bases unmatched to any gene: 6. CDR1 and CDR2 from the germline V gene are GTSNPN and SVGIG (reference sequence). CDR3 residues: CAWSHTGGDTQYF. CDR3 DNA, as far as it was read: TGTGCCTGGAGCCATACCGGGGGGGATACG. Together with reference TRBV30 and TRBJ2-3, the CDR3 gives the full variable domain: SQTIHQWPATLVQPVGSPLSLECTVEGTSNPNLYWYRQAAGRGLQLLFYSVGIGQISSEVPQNLSASRPQDRQFILSSKKLLLSDSGFYLCAWSHTGGDTQYFGPGTRLTVL.

In this sample, this clone turned up many times. The DNA read from the CDR3 is TGCGCCAGCACGGGGGAGACC. Protein sequence: CASTGET. The whole CDR3 protein reads CASTGETQYF. The chain has TRBV5-1 and TRBJ2-5; tentative D call: TRBD2 (5 bases). The read finishes 3 residues shy of the CDR3 end, and the germline J gene is used to complete it. The V gene's germline CDR1 is SGHRS and CDR2 YFSETQ. Deletions cut 6 bases from V and 5 bases from J, with 5 bases between. This CDR3 comprises 10 residues.

This clone occurred many times. The CDR3 end is not reached by the read, which stops 3 residues before it; the germline J gene fills it in. V is TRBV2 and J is TRBJ2-5, with 7 bases fitting TRBD2. This CDR3 has 16 amino acids. Germline V gene data show CDR1 as SNHLY and CDR2 as FYNNEI. V shed 3 bases, J shed 0 bases, and the junction held 7 bases outside the gene matches. The CDR3 sequence: CASSDGGSPYQETQYF. The sequenced part of the CDR3 DNA is TGTGCCAGCAGTGACGGCGGGAGCCCGTACCAAGAGACC.

This clone has ten or more counts. The CDR3 is cut off 3 residues early in the read; its end comes from the germline J gene. The rearrangement links TRBV10-3 to TRBJ1-1, with TRBD1 matching 9 bases. CDR1 is ENHRY, CDR2 SYGVKD, per germline. This CDR3 has 14 amino acids. The ends lost 6 bases at V and 4 bases at J; junction bases unmatched: 6. CDR3 DNA, as far as it was read: TGTGCCATCAGGATGGGACAGGGCGGCACTGAA. It codes for CAIRMGQGGTE. The full CDR3 protein is CAIRMGQGGTEAFF.

Points on this clone: The sequence runs out 3 residues before the end of the CDR3; the remainder is reconstructed from the germline J gene. The V and J genes are TRBV7-9 and TRBJ2-7; TRBD1 matches at 7 bases. The CDR3 covers 14 residues. Germline V gene sequence: CDR1 SEHNR, CDR2 FQNEAQ (reference sequence). Germline trimming cut 1 base from V and 3 bases from J; bases unmatched to any gene: 3. The part of the CDR3 DNA that was read is TGTGCCAGCAGCTTAGAGGGGGCAGGCTACGAG. Translation: CASSLEGAGYE. The complete CDR3 sequence is CASSLEGAGYEQYF.

This clone showed up many times. The CDR3 is cut off 3 residues early in the read; its end comes from the germline J gene. The genes are TRBV30 and TRBJ1-5; 8 bases agree with TRBD1. Unmatched junction bases numbered 8, after V lost 3 bases and J lost 7 bases. Germline loops: CDR1 GTSNPN, CDR2 SVGIG (reference sequence). This CDR3 is built from 14 residues. CDR3 DNA, as far as it was read: TGTGCCTGGAGCCTTGGGACAGGCGGCCAGCCC. Protein: CAWSLGTGGQP. The complete CDR3 reads CAWSLGTGGQPQHF.

Only a few counts were recorded for this clone. The CDR3 end lies 3 residues beyond the end of the read and is filled in from the germline J gene. The rearrangement joins TRBV30 to TRBJ2-1, with 9 bases fitting TRBD2. The junction had 3 bases not matched to a gene; V was cut back by 0 bases and J by 3 bases. CDR1 is GTSNPN and CDR2 is SVGIG in the germline V gene (reference sequence). The CDR3 extends over 15 amino acids. CDR3 DNA, as far as it was read: TGTGCCTGGAGTGTGGGTAGCGGGGGCTACAATGAG. Translation gives CAWSVGSGGYNE. The whole CDR3 protein reads CAWSVGSGGYNEQFF.

This clone was found many times. The read ends 3 residues early relative to the CDR3; the germline J gene fills the gap. V usage is TRBV29-1 and J usage is TRBJ2-1; weak D call: TRBD1 (6 bases). Germline CDR1 and CDR2: SQVTM and ANQGSEA. This CDR3 region has 12 residues. V was clipped by 3 bases and J by 6 bases, with 9 bases between them. CDR3 in amino acids: CSVDQGSNEQFF. The sequenced CDR3 bases are TGCAGCGTTGATCAGGGGTCCAATGAG.